This TCR beta chain appears in the sequencing data of a study of patients and donors after allogeneic stem cell transplantation. MiXCR was run by TCRdb on the RT-PCR reads, yielding one entry per CDR3 protein. The sample carries 200,000 to 250,000 distinct CDR3 sequences, 13% to 15% recorded once. V lost 4 bases to trimming and J lost 4 bases, with 14 bases between them. The CDR3 has 14 residues. Germline CDR1 SGHTS, CDR2 YDEGEE. The sequenced material came from blood, either unsorted or a sorted T cell fraction (not recorded which). The TCR comes from a human donor who was either an allogeneic HSCT recipient or a stem cell or donor lymphocyte infusion donor (not recorded which). It is not recorded whose cells these are; they may come from a transplant donor. J is TRBJ1-1 and V is TRBV5-8; unclear D gene. Here the CDR3 reads CASSLEWRSTEAFF. The CDR3 region has the DNA TGTGCCAGCAGCCTAGAGTGGAGGAGCACTGAAGCTTTCTTT.